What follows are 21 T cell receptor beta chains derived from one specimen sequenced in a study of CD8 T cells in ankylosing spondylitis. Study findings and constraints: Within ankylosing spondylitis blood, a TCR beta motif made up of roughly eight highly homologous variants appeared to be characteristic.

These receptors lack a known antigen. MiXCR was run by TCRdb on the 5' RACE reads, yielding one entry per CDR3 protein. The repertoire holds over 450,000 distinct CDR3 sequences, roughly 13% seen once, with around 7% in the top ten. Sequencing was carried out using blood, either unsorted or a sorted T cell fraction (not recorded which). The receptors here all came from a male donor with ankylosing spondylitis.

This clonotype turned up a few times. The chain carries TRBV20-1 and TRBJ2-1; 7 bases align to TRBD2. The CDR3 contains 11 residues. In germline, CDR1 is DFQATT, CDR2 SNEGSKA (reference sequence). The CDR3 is CKVRGSNEQFF. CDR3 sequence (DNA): TGCAAGGTGCGCGGGAGCAATGAGCAGTTCTTC.

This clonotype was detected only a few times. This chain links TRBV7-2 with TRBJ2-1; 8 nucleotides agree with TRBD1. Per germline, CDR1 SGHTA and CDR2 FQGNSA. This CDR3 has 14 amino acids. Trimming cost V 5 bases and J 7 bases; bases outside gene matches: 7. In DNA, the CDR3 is TGTGCCAGCAGCCCCAGGGGGCCGGGGAATGAGCAGTTCTTC. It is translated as CASSPRGPGNEQFF.

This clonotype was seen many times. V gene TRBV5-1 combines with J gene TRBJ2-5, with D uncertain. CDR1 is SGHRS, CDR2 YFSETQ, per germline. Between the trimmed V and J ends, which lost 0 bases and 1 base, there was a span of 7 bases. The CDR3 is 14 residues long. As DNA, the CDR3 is TGCGCCAGCAGCTTGGAAGGCTCCCAAGAGACCCAGTACTTC. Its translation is CASSLEGSQETQYF.

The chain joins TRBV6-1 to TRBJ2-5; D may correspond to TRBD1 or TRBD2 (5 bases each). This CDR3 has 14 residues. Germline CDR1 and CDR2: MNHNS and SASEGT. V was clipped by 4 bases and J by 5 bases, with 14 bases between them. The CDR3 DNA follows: TGTGCCAGCAGTGCCGGGGCCTTAGGGGAGACCCAGTACTTC. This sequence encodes CASSAGALGETQYF.

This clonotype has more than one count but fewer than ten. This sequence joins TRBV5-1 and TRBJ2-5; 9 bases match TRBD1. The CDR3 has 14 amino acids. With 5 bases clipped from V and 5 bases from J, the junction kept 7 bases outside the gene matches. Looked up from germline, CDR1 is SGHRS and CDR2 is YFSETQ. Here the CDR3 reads CASRRGQGGETQYF. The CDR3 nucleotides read TGCGCCAGCAGAAGGGGACAGGGAGGGGAGACCCAGTACTTC.

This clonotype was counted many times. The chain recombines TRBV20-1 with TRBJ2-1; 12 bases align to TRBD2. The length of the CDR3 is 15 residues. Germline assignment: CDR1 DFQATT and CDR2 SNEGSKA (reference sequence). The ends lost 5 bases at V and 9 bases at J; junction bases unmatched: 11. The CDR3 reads CSAPELAGGSVEQFF. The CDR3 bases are TGCAGTGCTCCTGAACTAGCGGGAGGTTCGGTTGAGCAGTTCTTC.

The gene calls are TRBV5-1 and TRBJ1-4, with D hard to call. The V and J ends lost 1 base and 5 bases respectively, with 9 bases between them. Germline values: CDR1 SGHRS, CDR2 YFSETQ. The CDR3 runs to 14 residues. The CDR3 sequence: CASSLTTGNEKLFF. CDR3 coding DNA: TGCGCCAGCAGCTTGACGACGGGGAATGAAAAACTGTTTTTT.

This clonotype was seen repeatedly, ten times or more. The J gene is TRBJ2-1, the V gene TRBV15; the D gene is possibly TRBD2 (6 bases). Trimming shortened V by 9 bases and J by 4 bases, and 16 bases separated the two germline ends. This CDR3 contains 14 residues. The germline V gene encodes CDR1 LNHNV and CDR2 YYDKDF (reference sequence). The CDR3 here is CATKGLVRYNEQFF. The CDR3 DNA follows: TGTGCCACAAAGGGACTGGTTCGATACAATGAGCAGTTCTTC.

The CDR3 DNA sequence: TGCGCCAGCAGCCTAAACGGACAGGGAGGGAATGAAAAACTGTTTTTT. Translation gives CASSLNGQGGNEKLFF. The chain uses TRBV5-1 and TRBJ1-4; 8 bases fit TRBD1. Germline-derived CDR1 and CDR2 are SGHRS and YFSETQ. V lost 4 bases and J lost 5; bases outside the gene matches: 10. The CDR3 covers 16 residues.

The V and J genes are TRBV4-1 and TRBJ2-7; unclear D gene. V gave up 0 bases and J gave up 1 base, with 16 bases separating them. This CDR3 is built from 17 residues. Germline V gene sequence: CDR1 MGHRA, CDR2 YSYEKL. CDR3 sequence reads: CASSQDSRRPMSYEQYF. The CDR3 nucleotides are TGCGCCAGCAGCCAAGATTCGCGACGGCCGATGTCCTACGAGCAGTACTTC.

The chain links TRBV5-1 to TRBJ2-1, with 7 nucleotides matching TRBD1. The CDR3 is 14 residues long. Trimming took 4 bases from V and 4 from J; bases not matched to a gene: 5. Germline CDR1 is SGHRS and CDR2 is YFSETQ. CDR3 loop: CASSATGAYNEQFF. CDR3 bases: TGCGCCAGCAGCGCAACAGGGGCGTACAATGAGCAGTTCTTC.

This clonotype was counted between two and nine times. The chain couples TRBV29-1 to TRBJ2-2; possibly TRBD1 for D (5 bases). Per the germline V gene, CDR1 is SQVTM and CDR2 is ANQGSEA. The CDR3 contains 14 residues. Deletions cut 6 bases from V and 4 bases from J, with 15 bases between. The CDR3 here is CSVSLDTSTGELFF. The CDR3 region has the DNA TGCAGCGTATCCTTGGACACAAGCACCGGGGAGCTGTTTTTT.

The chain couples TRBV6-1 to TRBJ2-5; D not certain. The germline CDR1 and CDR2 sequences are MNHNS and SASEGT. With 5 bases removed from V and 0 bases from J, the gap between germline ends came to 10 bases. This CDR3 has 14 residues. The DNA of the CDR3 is TGTGCCAGCAGTCGGACGGTGTACCAAGAGACCCAGTACTTC. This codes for CASSRTVYQETQYF.

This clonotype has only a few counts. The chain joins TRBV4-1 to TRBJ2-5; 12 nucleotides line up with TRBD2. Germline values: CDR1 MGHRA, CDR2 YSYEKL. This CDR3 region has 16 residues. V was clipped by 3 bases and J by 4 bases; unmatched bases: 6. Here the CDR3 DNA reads TGCGCCAGCAGCCAGACTAGCGGGAGAGGGCGAGAGACCCAGTACTTC. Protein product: CASSQTSGRGRETQYF.

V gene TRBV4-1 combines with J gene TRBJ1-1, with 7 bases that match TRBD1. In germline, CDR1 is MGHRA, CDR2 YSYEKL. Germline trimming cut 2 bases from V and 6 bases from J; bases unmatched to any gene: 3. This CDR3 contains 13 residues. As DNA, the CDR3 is TGCGCCAGCAGCCAATGGGGACAGTCTGAAGCTTTCTTT. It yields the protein CASSQWGQSEAFF.

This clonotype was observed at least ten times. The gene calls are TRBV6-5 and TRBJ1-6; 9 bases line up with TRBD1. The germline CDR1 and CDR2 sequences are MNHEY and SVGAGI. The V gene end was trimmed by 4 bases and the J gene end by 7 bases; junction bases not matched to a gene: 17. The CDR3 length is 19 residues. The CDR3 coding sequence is TGTGCCAGCAGTTGGACAGGGGTGAAGGGGCCATCGAACAATTCACCCCTCCACTTT. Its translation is CASSWTGVKGPSNNSPLHF.

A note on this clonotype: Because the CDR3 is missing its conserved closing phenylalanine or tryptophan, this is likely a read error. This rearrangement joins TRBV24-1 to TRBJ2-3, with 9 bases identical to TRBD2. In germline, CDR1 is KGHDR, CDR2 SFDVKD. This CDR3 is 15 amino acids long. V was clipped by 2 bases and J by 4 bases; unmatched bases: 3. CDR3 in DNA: TGTGCCACCAGTGATTGGACTAGCGATTCAGATACGCAGTATCTT. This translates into CATSDWTSDSDTQYL.

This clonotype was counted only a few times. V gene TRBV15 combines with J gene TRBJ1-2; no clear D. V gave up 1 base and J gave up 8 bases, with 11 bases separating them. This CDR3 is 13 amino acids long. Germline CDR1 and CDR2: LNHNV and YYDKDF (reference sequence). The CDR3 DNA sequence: TGTGCCACCAGCAGAGGTCTGGAGTACGGCTACACCTTC. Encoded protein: CATSRGLEYGYTF.

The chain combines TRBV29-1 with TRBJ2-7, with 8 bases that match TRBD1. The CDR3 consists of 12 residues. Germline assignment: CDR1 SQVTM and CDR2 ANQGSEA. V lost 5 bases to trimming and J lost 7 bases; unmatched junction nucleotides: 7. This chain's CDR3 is CSVLTGVREQYV. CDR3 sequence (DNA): TGCAGCGTTTTGACAGGGGTGAGGGAGCAGTACGTC.

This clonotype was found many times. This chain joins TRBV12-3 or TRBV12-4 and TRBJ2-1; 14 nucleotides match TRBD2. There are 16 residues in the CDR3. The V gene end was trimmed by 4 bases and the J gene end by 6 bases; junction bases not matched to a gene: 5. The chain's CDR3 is CASSSPTSGRANEQFF. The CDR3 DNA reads TGTGCCAGCAGTTCCCCGACTAGCGGGAGGGCCAATGAGCAGTTCTTC.

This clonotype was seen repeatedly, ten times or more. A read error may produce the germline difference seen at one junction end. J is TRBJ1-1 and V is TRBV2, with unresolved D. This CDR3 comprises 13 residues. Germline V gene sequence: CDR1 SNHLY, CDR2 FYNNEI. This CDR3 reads CASSSGMNTEAFF. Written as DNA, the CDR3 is TGCGCCAGCAGCTCGGGGATGAACACTGAAGCTTTCTTT. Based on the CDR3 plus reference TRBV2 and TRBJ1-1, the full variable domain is EPEVTQTPSHQVTQMGQEVILRCVPISNHLYFYWYRQILGQKVEFLVSFYNNEISEKSEIFDDQFSVERPDGSNFTLKIRSTKLEDSAMYFCASSSGMNTEAFFGQGTRLTVV.